The present TCR beta chain was sequenced within a study of cytomegalovirus exposure and HLA in healthy donors. Study summary: Of all 400 or so donors who were genotyped, roughly 83% belonged to the Caucasian-associated ancestry cluster.

Study conclusions and caveats: Equally common other TCR beta chains were less clonally expanded than HLA-associated ones, a later analysis found. Among CMV-associated TCR beta chains, most appeared HLA-restricted in a later analysis. Later on, an analysis tied 15,000 to 20,000 TCR beta sequences to HLA alleles at 0.05 false discovery rate.

60 Vbeta and 13 Jbeta primers were used in PCR. Profiled with immunoSEQ multiplex PCR; TCRdb holds only in-frame clones, not every one. This table holds 90,000 to 150,000 clones, approximately 80% found once. In the case of this clone: Its antigen is still unknown.

The sample consisted of PBMCs. The origin of this receptor is a man in his fifties or sixties in good health and CMV-seronegative.

In DNA form, the CDR3 reads TGTGCCAGCAGCTTGATCGGCCTAGCTTACGAGCAGTACTTC. This translates into CASSLIGLAYEQYF. This chain uses TRBV5-4 with TRBJ2-7; a possible D gene is TRBD2 (5 bases). V lost 1 base and J 4 bases, leaving 12 bases between the germline ends. CDR1 is SGHNT and CDR2 is YYREEE in the germline V gene (reference sequence). The CDR3 is 14 residues long.